The table lists the clone carrying this T cell receptor (beta chain) with many counts. Its antigen is not known. The data belong to a study of beta chain features in type 1 diabetes. General study points: It was not settled here whether HLA type affects TCRB rearrangement. In every one of the four CD4+ subsets, TCRB CDR3s were moderately but significantly shorter in Type 1 diabetes patients.

The CDR3 totals 16 residues. The V gene's germline CDR1 is KGHSH and CDR2 LQKENI. V was pared by 1 base and J by 0 bases, with 9 bases between. Investigators reverse transcribed all isolated RNA, so they sequenced expressed TCRB transcripts. TCRdb's copy holds only in-frame clones and misses some; the assay was immunoSEQ multiplex PCR. The table shows 330,000 or so clones, with around 15% occurring only once. Sequencing was done on a sample of central memory CD4+ T cells from blood. The rearrangement joins TRBV18 to TRBJ2-2, with a possible D match to TRBD2 (5 bases). The TCR sequence derives from a man younger than 45 in good health. The CDR3 DNA reads TGTGCCAGCTCACCACGAAGAGGGACGAACACCGGGGAGCTGTTTTTT. Translated: CASSPRRGTNTGELFF.